This note documents a single T cell receptor (beta chain) sequence. It lacks a known antigen. No much larger clone exists at a distance of one base, and base qualities are not known. The High Capacity cDNA Reverse Transcription Kit was used to reverse transcribe all of the isolated RNA, meaning that expressed TCRB transcripts were what got sequenced. Naive, central memory and regulatory T cell samples underwent deep immunoSEQ sequencing, averaging about 3.57 million total reads per sample. Sorted cells were lysed in RLT buffer and RNA was extracted with DNase-treated RNeasy Micro or Mini kits, depending on cell number. Each cell subset was processed on its own to prevent cross-contamination, while patient and healthy donor samples were processed together. The immunoSEQ multiplex PCR was used to amplify TCRB sequences from cDNA, generating 87-bp fragments that spanned the CDR3 region. The amplicons were sequenced using the Illumina HiSeq platform. The paper's processing steps were these. Synthetic template baselines were used to correct PCR bias computationally, reads within Hamming distance 2 were collapsed, and singletons that could not be merged were discarded. Reads were aligned against IMGT so that V, D and J genes, CDR3 length and insertions or deletions at six rearrangement sites could be assigned. Clonotype counts were normalized to sorted cell number within each subset before computing true diversity and Gini coefficients with the tcR R package. The overlap coefficient, calculated on TCRB nucleotide sequences, was used to measure repertoire sharing. Entries here come from immuneACCESS through TCRdb and include only in-frame sequences with V and J called. Some clones fail to appear in such tables; in the studies checked, an unresolved V gene covers under half of the shortfall, and the cause of the remainder is unknown. The V and J calls and clone size come from that table; D and trimming were worked out from the DNA. This sample holds roughly 150,000 clones; around 9% were observed only once. The ten largest account for roughly 0.7% of the sample.

The entry originates in a study of beta chain features in type 1 diabetes (dated by TCRdb to the late 2010s). The study in broad terms: No differences in mean age, gender distribution, total cell number or subset yield were found between patients and healthy donors. A total of roughly 110 million sorted cells were examined across all samples, and the number of cells per subset was strongly correlated with RNA yield. In the study, recently diagnosed type 1 diabetes patients and matched healthy donors were compared on the TCRB repertoires of their sorted circulating CD4+ T cell subsets. Regulatory and stem cell-like memory subsets were isolated from only 8 patients and about eight healthy donors, whereas naive and central memory subsets came from all 30 or so donors. Here is what the overall study found, with its caveats: Because cDNA was sequenced instead of genomic DNA, activated cells with high expression could be over-represented, although the groups did not differ in activation or CD3 levels. At VDJ recombination sites, patients with type 1 diabetes made fewer insertions and deleted more nucleotides, a pattern implying thymic rearrangement abnormalities. PCR may preferentially amplify shorter templates, but because patient and control samples were amplified and corrected together, any resulting skew would affect both groups equally. Because small numbers of individuals were included in the HLA sub-analyses, any influence of HLA type on TCRB rearrangement was left unresolved. Naive, central memory and regulatory TCRB repertoires appeared to be more similar among patients than among healthy donors. Type 1 diabetes patients showed a moderate but significant shortening of TCRB CDR3 length in all four CD4+ subsets.

Each donor gave one peripheral blood draw, averaging about 100 mL, which was collected into heparinised tubes. A BD FACSAria II and a panel including CD45RO, CCR7, CD25, CD127, CD95 and CD27 were used to sort naive, central memory, regulatory and stem cell-like memory CD4+ T cells. Every sorted population had a purity above 98%. PBMCs were separated immediately by Lymphoprep density gradient centrifugation and were stained directly, without being cultured. Samples were stained and sorted in pairs, with one healthy donor and one patient per experiment, so that batch effects were minimized. The CDR3 covers 15 residues, taking in both the cysteine and the phenylalanine. Here the CDR3 DNA is all that survives: 45 bases in frame from base 1. The germline V gene specifies MGHRA as CDR1 and YSYEKL as CDR2. Trimming removed 4 bases from V and 7 bases from J; the gene matches leave 9 bases unexplained.

Sequences were obtained from central memory CD4+ T cells from blood. This sequence originates from a woman younger than 45 with type 1 diabetes. The V and J segments used are TRBV4-1 and TRBJ1-2, with 10 junctional bases fitting TRBD1. The DNA sequence is as follows: TGCGCCAGCAGCCCTAGGACAGGGGGATCAGGTGGCTACACCTTC. It specifies CASSPRTGGSGGYTF.